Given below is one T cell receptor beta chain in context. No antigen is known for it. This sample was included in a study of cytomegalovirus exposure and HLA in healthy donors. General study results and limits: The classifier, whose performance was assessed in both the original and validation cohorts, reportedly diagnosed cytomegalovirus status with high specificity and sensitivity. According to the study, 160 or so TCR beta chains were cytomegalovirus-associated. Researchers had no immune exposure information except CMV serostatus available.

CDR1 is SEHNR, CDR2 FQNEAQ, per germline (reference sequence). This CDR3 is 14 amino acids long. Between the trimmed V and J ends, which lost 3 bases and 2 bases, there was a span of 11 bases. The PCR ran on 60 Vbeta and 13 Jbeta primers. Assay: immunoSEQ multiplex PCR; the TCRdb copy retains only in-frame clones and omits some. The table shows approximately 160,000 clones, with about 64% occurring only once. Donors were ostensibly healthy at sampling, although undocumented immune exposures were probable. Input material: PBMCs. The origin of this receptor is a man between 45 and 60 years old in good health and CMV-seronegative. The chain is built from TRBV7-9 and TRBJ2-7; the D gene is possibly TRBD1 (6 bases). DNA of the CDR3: TGTGCCAGCAGCTTGACCCAGGGGCCCTACGAGCAGTACTTC. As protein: CASSLTQGPYEQYF.